Listed here are 23 T cell receptor beta chains from one sample, sequenced in a study of PD-1 blockade in classical Hodgkin lymphoma. Exposure to brentuximab vedotin varied, and each patient had relapsed following autologous stem cell transplantation. This table comes from immunoSEQ multiplex PCR, and its TCRdb copy is limited to in-frame clones, with some not included. The sample consists of approximately 17,000 clones, more than 55% of them appearing once. This specimen was peripheral blood mononuclear cells (PBMCs), taken before the second cycle of nivolumab. All receptors derive from a human donor with classical Hodgkin lymphoma.

This rearrangement joins TRBV5-6 to TRBJ2-1; TRBD2 aligns across 7 bases. CDR1 is SGHDT and CDR2 is YYEEEE in the germline V gene. The junction had 7 bases not matched to a gene; V was cut back by 4 bases and J by 0 bases. This CDR3 comprises 16 residues. The chain's CDR3 is CASSPQGGDSYNEQFF. CDR3 coding DNA: TGTGCCAGCAGCCCTCAGGGAGGGGACTCCTACAATGAGCAGTTCTTC. The full variable domain, in which reference TRBV5-6 and TRBJ2-1 provide the parts outside the CDR3, is DAGVTQSPTHLIKTRGQQVTLRCSPKSGHDTVSWYQQALGQGPQFIFQYYEEEERQRGNFPDRFSGHQFPNYSSELNVNALLLGDSALYLCASSPQGGDSYNEQFFGPGTRLTVL.

This clone qualifies as medium-sized (0.01 to 0.1%). CDR3 amino acids: CASSGTYREGFLNEQFF. Here the CDR3 DNA reads TGTGCCAGTAGTGGTACTTACAGGGAAGGATTTCTCAATGAGCAGTTCTTC. The V and J genes are TRBV19 and TRBJ2-1; D might be TRBD1 (6 bases). The germline V gene has CDR1 LNHDA and CDR2 SQIVND (reference sequence). This CDR3 region has 17 residues. Trimming cost V 5 bases and J 6 bases, with 23 bases left between them.

V is TRBV30 and J is TRBJ1-1; no clear D gene. Trimming stripped 3 bases from V and 8 bases from J, with 4 bases between. Germline CDR1 GTSNPN, CDR2 SVGIG (reference sequence). The CDR3 contains 9 residues. CDR3 nucleotide sequence: TGTGCCTGGAGCTTGGAAGCTTTCTTT. Translation: CAWSLEAFF.

V gene TRBV19 combines with J gene TRBJ2-7; TRBD1 is a possible D gene (6 bases). This CDR3 region has 15 residues. Germline V gene sequence: CDR1 LNHDA, CDR2 SQIVND (reference sequence). Trimming pared 1 base from V and 1 base from J, leaving 11 bases between. CDR3 in amino acids: CASSIGGQKSYEQYF. The DNA for the CDR3 is TGTGCCAGTAGTATAGGGGGGCAGAAATCCTACGAGCAGTACTTC.

J is TRBJ1-6 and V is TRBV10-3; 9 bases agree with TRBD1. The length of the CDR3 is 18 residues. Per the germline V gene, CDR1 is ENHRY and CDR2 is SYGVKD. With 4 bases clipped from V and 9 bases from J, the junction kept 16 bases outside the gene matches. The CDR3 protein is CAISGDRALRDLASPLHF. The CDR3 nucleotides read TGTGCCATCAGTGGGGACAGGGCCCTCCGGGATCTAGCTTCACCCCTCCACTTT.

The chain has TRBV7-9 and TRBJ2-7, with TRBD2 as a possible D gene (5 bases). Between the trimmed V and J ends, which lost 3 bases and 3 bases, there was a span of 12 bases. CDR1 SEHNR and CDR2 FQNEAQ come from the germline V gene (reference sequence). CDR3 length: 14 residues. The CDR3 sequence is CASSFDRTYYEQYF. The CDR3 DNA sequence: TGTGCCAGCAGCTTCGACCGGACTTACTACGAGCAGTACTTC.

The chain carries TRBV4-1 and TRBJ2-7; 7 bases align to TRBD2. Per germline, CDR1 MGHRA and CDR2 YSYEKL. V was pared by 4 bases and J by 4 bases, with 10 bases of the junction left unmatched. The CDR3 covers 15 residues. The CDR3 coding sequence is TGCGCCAGCAGCCCAGGACCAGCGGGATTATACGAGCAGTACTTC. Translating gives CASSPGPAGLYEQYF.

This chain joins TRBV6-5 and TRBJ1-2, with D hard to call. The CDR3 runs 15 residues. The germline V gene has CDR1 MNHEY and CDR2 SVGAGI. The ends were cut back, 4 bases at V and 4 bases at J, with 16 bases in the middle. The CDR3 sequence is CASSSPGGWGYGYTF. In nucleotides, the CDR3 is TGTGCCAGCAGTTCCCCGGGAGGTTGGGGCTATGGCTACACCTTC.

The CDR3 DNA reads as TGTGCCAGCAGCTTAACGGTAGGGACCTCCGGTGGCTACACCTTC. It yields the protein CASSLTVGTSGGYTF. V and J are TRBV7-3 and TRBJ1-2, with a tentative D call TRBD1 (5 bases). V was trimmed by 0 bases and J by 7 bases, leaving 15 bases between them. The CDR3 extends over 15 amino acids. In germline, CDR1 is SGHTA, CDR2 FQGTGA. The full variable domain, its missing parts supplied by reference TRBV7-3 and TRBJ1-2, is GAGVSQTPSNKVTEKGKYVELRCDPISGHTALYWYRQSLGQGPEFLIYFQGTGAADDSGLPNDRFFAVRPEGSVSTLKIQRTERGDSAVYLCASSLTVGTSGGYTFGSGTRLTVV.

The V and J genes are TRBV7-2 and TRBJ2-5; D remains unclear. This CDR3 region has 13 residues. Germline assignment: CDR1 SGHTA and CDR2 FQGNSA. The ends were cut back, 5 bases at V and 2 bases at J, with 9 bases in the middle. The CDR3 nucleotides are TGTGCCAGCAGCCCGCACCCACAAGAGACCCAGTACTTC. Translated: CASSPHPQETQYF.

The V and J genes are TRBV6-1 and TRBJ2-4; a possible D gene is TRBD2 (5 bases). The V end lost 4 bases, the J end lost 0 bases, and 10 bases lay between the germline ends. CDR1 is MNHNS and CDR2 is SASEGT in the germline V gene. CDR3 length: 15 residues. CDR3 residues: CASSGDYLAKNIQYF. The CDR3 DNA follows: TGTGCCAGCAGTGGCGACTACCTAGCCAAAAACATTCAGTACTTC.

The chain employs TRBV28 and TRBJ2-7, with unresolved D. Trimming stripped 5 bases from V and 9 bases from J, with 14 bases between. CDR1 and CDR2 from the germline V gene are MDHEN and SYDVKM. This CDR3 has 12 amino acids. CDR3 protein: CASSPPRGGQYF. The CDR3 DNA is TGTGCCAGCAGTCCGCCGCGAGGCGGGCAGTACTTC.

This clone was observed once. The V call is TRBV19, the J call TRBJ1-5; D ambiguous. The germline V gene has CDR1 LNHDA and CDR2 SQIVND (reference sequence). Trimming took off 7 bases at V and 2 bases at J, with 12 bases between the two ends. The CDR3 extends over 14 amino acids. CDR3 sequence reads: CASTLRRGNQPQHF. Written as DNA, the CDR3 is TGTGCCAGTACCCTCCGCCGAGGCAATCAGCCCCAGCATTTT.

In its sample, this clone ranks as medium-sized. This chain links TRBV27 with TRBJ2-7; maybe TRBD2 (6 bases). CDR1 and CDR2 (germline): MNHEY, SMNVEV (reference sequence). The CDR3 has 14 residues. Trimming cost V 4 bases and J 4 bases, with 14 bases left between them. CDR3 sequence (DNA): TGTGCCAGCAGTTCCGGGGGAGCGTTATACGAGCAGTACTTC. Translation gives CASSSGGALYEQYF.

This clone is labeled medium-sized. The V gene is TRBV27, the J gene TRBJ1-5; no clear D gene. Germline loops: CDR1 MNHEY, CDR2 SMNVEV (reference sequence). This CDR3 comprises 14 residues. The V and J ends lost 6 bases and 3 bases respectively, with 12 bases between them. Here the CDR3 DNA reads TGTGCCAGCAGCCCGTTGGGGTCCAATCAGCCCCAGCATTTT. Its protein is CASSPLGSNQPQHF.

There are a few counts of this clone. The chain recombines TRBV6-1 with TRBJ1-2, with D perhaps matching TRBD1 (6 bases). Trimming took 0 bases from V and 4 from J, leaving 12 bases between them. The CDR3 is 15 amino acids. From germline, CDR1 is MNHNS and CDR2 SASEGT. The CDR3 DNA reads TGTGCCAGCAGTGAAGCGTTAACAGGGATCTATGGCTACACCTTC. Its translation: CASSEALTGIYGYTF.

For this clone: This CDR3 is missing its conserved last phenylalanine or tryptophan, likely due to a read error. The chain carries TRBV7-2 and TRBJ1-2, with a weak D call TRBD1 (6 bases). The CDR3 consists of 14 residues. CDR1 and CDR2 (germline): SGHTA, FQGNSA. The V end lost 1 base, the J end lost 5 bases, and 11 bases lay between the germline ends. The CDR3 loop is CASSLGGGGYGYTL. CDR3 DNA: TGTGCCAGCAGCTTAGGGGGGGGCGGATATGGCTACACCCTC.

The V gene is TRBV28, the J gene TRBJ2-5; a possible D gene is TRBD1 (5 bases). The J call is uncertain, as TRBJ2-7 better fits the DNA end. The CDR3 consists of 14 residues. Germline loops: CDR1 MDHEN, CDR2 SYDVKM. Here the CDR3 DNA reads TGTGCCAGCAGTTTGGATGGGGCGAAGGACGAGCAGTACTTC. Translating it yields CASSLDGAKDEQYF.

V is TRBV5-1 and J is TRBJ2-5, with D perhaps given as TRBD1 or TRBD2 (5 bases each). The CDR3 spans 14 residues. Germline V CDR1 and CDR2: SGHRS, YFSETQ. Trimming cost V 4 bases and J 1 base, with 11 bases left between them. The CDR3 nucleotides are TGCGCCAGCAGCCCAAGGGGAGTCCAAGAGACCCAGTACTTC. Its protein is CASSPRGVQETQYF.

In its sample, this clone was seen a few times. The chain uses TRBV29-1 and TRBJ2-1, with TRBD2 matching 15 bases. The CDR3 covers 16 residues. Unmatched junction bases numbered 9, after V lost 7 bases and J lost 5 bases. CDR1 and CDR2 from the germline V gene are SQVTM and ANQGSEA. CDR3 sequence: CSDWTSGRAGDNEQFF. The CDR3 region has the DNA TGCAGCGACTGGACTAGCGGGAGGGCCGGGGACAATGAGCAGTTCTTC.

The rearrangement joins TRBV30 to TRBJ1-5; D gene unclear. The germline V gene has CDR1 GTSNPN and CDR2 SVGIG (reference sequence). The CDR3 is 14 residues long. The ends were cut back, 1 base at V and 0 bases at J, with 7 bases in the middle. The CDR3 sequence: CAWSATDSNQPQHF. In DNA form, the CDR3 reads TGTGCCTGGAGTGCCACAGATAGCAATCAGCCCCAGCATTTT.

The chain is built from TRBV27 and TRBJ2-5, with 10 bases fitting TRBD1. The CDR3 covers 12 residues. The trim removed 8 bases at V and 4 bases at J, leaving 1 base unmatched. Germline CDR1 and CDR2: MNHEY and SMNVEV (reference sequence). For the CDR3, the DNA is TGTGCCAGCCGACAGGGGGCAGAGACCCAGTACTTC. It translates to CASRQGAETQYF.

CDR3: CASSLTSGGYEQYF. CDR3 bases: TGTGCCAGCAGTTTAACTAGCGGGGGCTACGAGCAGTACTTC. The chain couples TRBV27 to TRBJ2-7; 11 bases line up with TRBD2. Germline V gene sequence: CDR1 MNHEY, CDR2 SMNVEV (reference sequence). The CDR3 is 14 residues long. V shed 2 bases, J shed 3 bases, and the junction held 0 bases outside the gene matches.